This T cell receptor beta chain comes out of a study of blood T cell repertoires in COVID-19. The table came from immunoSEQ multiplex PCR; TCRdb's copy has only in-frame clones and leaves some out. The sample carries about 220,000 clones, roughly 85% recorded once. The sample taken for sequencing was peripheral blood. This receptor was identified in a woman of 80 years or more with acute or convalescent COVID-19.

In DNA, the CDR3 is TGTGCCAGCAGTTACTCTTTCCCGTTGCCCCCGCGAGCTTTCTTT. Its protein product is CASSYSFPLPPRAFF. The rearrangement joins TRBV6-5 to TRBJ1-1; D is unresolved. The ends were cut back, 0 bases at V and 10 bases at J, with 18 bases in the middle. CDR1 and CDR2 from the germline V gene are MNHEY and SVGAGI. The CDR3 is made up of 15 amino acids.